The 3 T cell receptor beta chains below come from one sample, sequenced in a study of cytomegalovirus exposure and HLA in healthy donors. The table came from immunoSEQ multiplex PCR; TCRdb's copy has only in-frame clones and leaves some out. Of 150,000 to 170,000 clones in the sample, 86% were seen once. The sequencing sample was made of PBMCs. The receptors here all came from a human donor in good health.

The CDR3 region is CASSQTGRREPQHF. CDR3 coding DNA: TGTGCCAGCAGTCAGACAGGGAGGCGAGAGCCCCAGCATTTT. The chain recombines TRBV27 with TRBJ1-5, with 7 bases fitting TRBD1. The CDR3 totals 14 residues. CDR1 is MNHEY, CDR2 SMNVEV, per germline (reference sequence). The trim removed 5 bases at V and 8 bases at J, leaving 9 bases unmatched.

The chain is built from TRBV6-1 and TRBJ1-3; TRBD1 is a possible D gene (5 bases). This CDR3 region has 15 residues. Germline loops: CDR1 MNHNS, CDR2 SASEGT. V was cut by 8 bases and J by 0 bases, with 14 bases left in between. DNA of the CDR3: TGTGCCAGCTCTTCGGGGGGAATCTCTGGAAACACCATATATTTT. This sequence encodes CASSSGGISGNTIYF.

The chain uses TRBV19 and TRBJ2-2; 9 nucleotides agree with TRBD2. The J segment lost 6 bases and the V segment lost 4 bases, leaving 3 bases of the junction unmatched. Germline values: CDR1 LNHDA, CDR2 SQIVND (reference sequence). This CDR3 comprises 14 residues. CDR3 sequence reads: CASSKGLAAGELFF. CDR3 sequence (DNA): TGTGCCAGTAGTAAGGGACTAGCCGCCGGGGAGCTGTTTTTT. The complete variable domain, with remaining parts taken from reference TRBV19 and TRBJ2-2, reads DGGITQSPKYLFRKEGQNVTLSCEQNLNHDAMYWYRQDPGQGLRLIYYSQIVNDFQKGDIAEGYSVSREKKESFPLTVTSAQKNPTAFYLCASSKGLAAGELFFGEGSRLTVL.